The entry below describes one TCR beta chain. Its antigen has not been determined. There are no base qualities to consult, and no much larger clone falls within one base. The source of the sample is a study of early T cells in non-severe SARS-CoV-2 infection (dated by TCRdb to 2020 to 2023). Regarding the study in general: Bulk RNA from unsorted whole blood was used for TCR sequencing, so alpha and beta chains could not be paired.

V loses 1 base, J loses 1 base, and the germline ends lie 5 bases apart. The CDR3 runs 13 amino acids, cysteine and phenylalanine included. Just the 39-base CDR3 DNA is kept, in frame starting at base 1. The germline V gene sets CDR1 to SGHRS and CDR2 to YFSETQ. The investigation overall reported the following: VDJdb matching was skewed toward anti-spike CD8 responses, so virus-specific expansions were likely underestimated and private and CD4 specificities were missed.

Libraries were built with 5' RACE. These reads were obtained on a NextSeq 500. The TCR library protocol attached unique molecular identifiers to individual cDNA molecules to correct for sequencing error and PCR bias. TCR alpha and beta chains were both sequenced, and the abundances of alpha and beta sequences in each sample were closely correlated with each other. The study's processing was this. Decombinator V4 was used to annotate the V gene, J gene and CDR3 of the TCR sequences. Expanded TCRs were defined as changing significantly between any two time points under a Poisson model with p below 0.0001. Abundances of TCRs were expressed as counts per million after normalisation to the total number of TCRs sequenced in each sample. TRAV1-2 paired with TRAJ12, TRAJ20 or TRAJ33 defined MAIT TCRs, while TRAV10 paired with TRAJ18 defined iNKT TCRs. VDJdb, accessed on 1 November 2021, was searched for TCRs annotated for CMV, EBV and SARS-CoV-2, and TCRs annotated for more than one antigen were excluded. The public reads were quality trimmed at Q25 with fastp and then assembled into clones with MiXCR by TCRdb, keeping productive beta chains. Merged by CDR3 protein, the rows form single entries marked with the most common genes and DNA. TCRdb's processing, not the authors' own work, is the source of the V and J calls. The sample data list more than 85,000 distinct CDR3 sequences, and 10% to 15% of these were observed just once. Of the sample, around 4.1% falls within the top ten clones.

This was a case-control study nested in a cohort of healthcare workers in London, UK, who had nasopharyngeal swab PCR tests and blood samples taken every week. Healthcare workers were enrolled in the week of the UK lockdown, from 23 to 31 March 2020, and were followed every week for up to about 16 weeks. The rearranged segments are TRBV5-1 and TRBJ2-5; no confident D gene assignment can be made. The sequence was collected from an adult who was a healthcare worker with PCR-confirmed SARS-CoV-2 infection or an uninfected control (not recorded which). The sequences come from whole blood, collected at baseline. The DNA is as follows: TGCGCCAGCAGCTTGTTAATCCAAGAGACCCAGTACTTC. The resulting protein is CASSLLIQETQYF.